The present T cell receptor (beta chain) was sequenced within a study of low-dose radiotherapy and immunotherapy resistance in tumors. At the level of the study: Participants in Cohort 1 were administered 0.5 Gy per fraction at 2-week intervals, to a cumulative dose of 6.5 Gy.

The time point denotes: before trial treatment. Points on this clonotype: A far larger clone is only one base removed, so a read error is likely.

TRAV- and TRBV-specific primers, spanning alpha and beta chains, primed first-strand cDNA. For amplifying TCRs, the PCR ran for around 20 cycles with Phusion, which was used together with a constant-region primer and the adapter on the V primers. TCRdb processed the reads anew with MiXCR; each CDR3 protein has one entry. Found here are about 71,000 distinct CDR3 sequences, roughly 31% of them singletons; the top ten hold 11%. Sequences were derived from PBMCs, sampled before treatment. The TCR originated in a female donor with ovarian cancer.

CDR3 nucleotide sequence: TGCGCCAGCAGCCCCCCGGGACAGGGGGGCTCCTACGAGCAGTTCTTC. This encodes CASSPPGQGGSYEQFF. The gene calls are TRBV5-1 and TRBJ2-1, with 11 bases matching TRBD1. With V trimmed by 4 bases and J by 10 bases, 13 bases remained unmatched. The germline gives CDR1 SGHRS, CDR2 YFSETQ. This CDR3 has 16 residues.